Presented here are 2 T cell receptor beta chains from one specimen sequenced in a study of T cell clonality in common variable immunodeficiency (dated by TCRdb to 2014 to 2015). Libraries were constructed by the immunoSEQ multiplex PCR assay. Entries here come from immuneACCESS through TCRdb and include only in-frame sequences with V and J called. Some clones fail to appear in such tables; in the studies checked, an unresolved V gene covers under half of the shortfall, and the cause of the remainder is unknown. The sample counts over 45,000 clones, each observed more than once. 1.8% of the sample goes to the ten largest clones. The material sequenced was peripheral blood mononuclear cells. These receptor sequences come from a person between 18 and 70 years old in good health.

This clone has more than one count but fewer than ten. The read ends 3 residues before the CDR3 terminus; that terminus is restored from the germline J gene. Other DNA sequences in this specimen translate into the identical CDR3. The chain carries TRBV5-6 and TRBJ1-2; D is unclear. Trimming took 4 bases from V and 3 from J, leaving 10 bases between them. In germline, CDR1 is SGHDT, CDR2 YYEEEE. The CDR3 covers 13 residues. The chain's CDR3 is CASSPDIYYGYTF. CDR3 bases read: TGTGCCAGCAGCCCCGACATCTACTATGGC.

Details on this clone: The CDR3 extends 3 residues past the end of the read, so its final part is completed from the germline J gene. V usage is TRBV5-6 and J usage is TRBJ1-2; D is possibly TRBD1 (5 bases). Germline V gives CDR1 SGHDT, CDR2 YYEEEE. This CDR3 is 15 amino acids long. The CDR3 sequence is CASSPGSGGSDTYTF. Incomplete CDR3 DNA: TGTGCCAGCAGCCCGGGCAGCGGGGGGTCAGATACC. The whole variable domain, remainder taken from reference TRBV5-6 and TRBJ1-2, is DAGVTQSPTHLIKTRGQQVTLRCSPKSGHDTVSWYQQALGQGPQFIFQYYEEEERQRGNFPDRFSGHQFPNYSSELNVNALLLGDSALYLCASSPGSGGSDTYTFGSGTRLTVV.